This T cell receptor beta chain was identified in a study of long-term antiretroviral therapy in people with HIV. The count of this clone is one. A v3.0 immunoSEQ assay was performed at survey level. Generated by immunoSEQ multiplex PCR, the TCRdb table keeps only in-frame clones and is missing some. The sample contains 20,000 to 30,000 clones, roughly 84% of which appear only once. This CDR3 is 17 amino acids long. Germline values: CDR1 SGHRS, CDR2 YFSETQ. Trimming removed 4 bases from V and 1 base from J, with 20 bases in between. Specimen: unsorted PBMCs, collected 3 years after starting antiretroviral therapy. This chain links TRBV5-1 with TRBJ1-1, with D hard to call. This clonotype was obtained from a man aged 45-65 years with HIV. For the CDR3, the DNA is TGCGCCAGCAGCACCTCATTCAGGAGGCTTGCGAACACTGAAGCTTTCTTT. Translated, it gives CASSTSFRRLANTEAFF. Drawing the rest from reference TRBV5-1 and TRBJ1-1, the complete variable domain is KAGVTQTPRYLIKTRGQQVTLSCSPISGHRSVSWYQQTPGQGLQFLFEYFSETQRNKGNFPGRFSGRQFSNSRSEMNVSTLELGDSALYLCASSTSFRRLANTEAFFGQGTRLTVV.